One and the same sample provided the 5 T cell receptor beta chains below, sequenced in a study of shared clonotypes between healthy human individuals. Sequencing used immunoSEQ multiplex PCR; TCRdb keeps in-frame clones, though not all of them. The repertoire holds about a million clones, with roughly 80% as singletons. Sequencing was performed on memory CD4+ T cells from PBMCs. The subset: CD45RA-negative fraction. The receptor set was obtained from a man between 18 and 29 years old in good health. Some clones in this sample may be carry-over from other donors' samples.

CDR3 sequence (DNA): TGTGCCAGTAGTATAAGAGGACAGGGGGCCGACGAGCAGTACTTC. This gives the protein CASSIRGQGADEQYF. The genes are TRBV19 and TRBJ2-7, with 11 nucleotides matching TRBD1. CDR1 LNHDA and CDR2 SQIVND come from the germline V gene (reference sequence). Trimming cost V 2 bases and J 5 bases; bases outside gene matches: 5. The CDR3 has 15 residues.

The chain carries TRBV5-1 and TRBJ2-2; 9 nucleotides line up with TRBD1. V was clipped by 4 bases and J by 2 bases; unmatched bases: 6. This CDR3 contains 16 residues. The germline CDR1 and CDR2 sequences are SGHRS and YFSETQ. For the CDR3, the DNA is TGCGCCAGCAGCCTAATCACAGGGGGCAACACCGGGGAGCTGTTTTTT. This sequence encodes CASSLITGGNTGELFF.

The table lists this clone with a few counts. This CDR3 is also generated by other DNA sequences in the sample. This chain uses TRBV18 with TRBJ1-5; D gene unclear. The CDR3 totals 13 residues. Trimming took off 2 bases at V and 4 bases at J, with 6 bases between the two ends. Per the germline V gene, CDR1 is KGHSH and CDR2 is LQKENI. The CDR3 here is CASSPSENQPQHF. The DNA for the CDR3 is TGTGCCAGCTCACCATCGGAGAATCAGCCCCAGCATTTT.

The chain has TRBV7-2 and TRBJ1-2; D unclear. This CDR3 contains 14 residues. The V end was cut by 0 bases, the J end by 0 bases, with 5 bases between. Germline V CDR1 and CDR2: SGHTA, FQGNSA. Here the CDR3 reads CASSLATANYGYTF. The CDR3 coding sequence is TGTGCCAGCAGCTTAGCCACTGCTAACTATGGCTACACCTTC.

The rearrangement uses TRBV28 and TRBJ2-7; 14 nucleotides align to TRBD2. The CDR3 is 14 residues long. Germline loops: CDR1 MDHEN, CDR2 SYDVKM. J gave up 9 bases and V 8 bases, and 9 bases lay outside the gene matches. The DNA for the CDR3 is TGTGCCAGCGACCCGGGACTAGCGGGAGCCGGGCAGTACTTC. Residues: CASDPGLAGAGQYF.